This T cell receptor beta chain was sequenced during a study of blood T cells in healthy people across ages. General study points: Diversity of TCR beta per million T cells declined in a roughly linear way with age.

Each sample yielded at least 5 micrograms of PBMC total RNA. Germline V CDR1 and CDR2: SNHLY, FYNNEI. The CDR3 runs 12 residues. Trimming left V 5 bases short and J 6 bases short, with 10 bases between. Note on this clonotype: Antigen: not known.

Alongside a J-beta primer mix, a sample-barcoded 5' primer served in a second PCR lasting about 6 to 11 cycles. Each of the cDNA molecules was tagged by a template-switch adaptor with 12 random nucleotides. TCRdb processed the 5' RACE reads anew with MiXCR; each CDR3 protein has one entry. The sample consists of about a million distinct CDR3 sequences, 35% to 45% of them appearing once. V is TRBV2 and J is TRBJ1-2, with D perhaps matching TRBD1 (6 bases). Source material: blood. This receptor was obtained from a man between 18 and 35 years old in good health. The CDR3 DNA reads as TGTGCCAGCAGTCCACGACAGGATGGCTACACCTTC. As protein: CASSPRQDGYTF.